A single sample is the source of the 7 T cell receptor beta chains below, sequenced in a study of T cell responses to AZD1222 COVID-19 vaccine. Libraries were prepared by immunoSEQ multiplex PCR; TCRdb keeps only in-frame clonotypes and omits some of them. The data hold approximately 44,000 clones, with 80% observed a single time. The input for sequencing was peripheral blood, taken on day 0 of AZD1222 vaccination. Every receptor here comes from an adult in good health.

The sample holds one count of this clone. The chain uses TRBV2 and TRBJ2-7; 7 positions match TRBD1. Per germline, CDR1 SNHLY and CDR2 FYNNEI. This CDR3 contains 12 residues. The trim removed 5 bases at V and 3 bases at J, leaving 1 base unmatched. The CDR3 region has the DNA TGTGCCAGCAGTCGGGACAGCTACGAGCAGTACTTC. Encoded protein: CASSRDSYEQYF.

CDR3 region: CASRIGGAPPYEQYF. The CDR3 coding sequence is TGTGCCAGCAGGATAGGGGGGGCCCCACCCTACGAGCAGTACTTC. The rearrangement links TRBV6-5 to TRBJ2-7; D is perhaps TRBD2 (7 bases). The V end was cut by 6 bases, the J end by 2 bases, with 17 bases between. Germline V gene data show CDR1 as MNHEY and CDR2 as SVGAGI. The CDR3 runs 15 residues.

The V call is TRBV6-5, the J call TRBJ1-1, with D perhaps TRBD1 (6 bases). Germline loops: CDR1 MNHEY, CDR2 SVGAGI. The CDR3 totals 14 residues. The V gene lost 0 bases and the J gene lost 8 bases, with 13 bases spanning the gap. DNA of the CDR3: TGTGCCAGCAGTTACTCGGATCAGGGGTTCGAAGCTTTCTTT. Its translation is CASSYSDQGFEAFF.

The rearrangement joins TRBV24-1 to TRBJ2-7; the D call may be TRBD1 or TRBD2 (5 bases each). Germline lookup yields CDR1 KGHDR and CDR2 SFDVKD. This CDR3 has 20 amino acids. Trimming removed 7 bases from V and 3 bases from J, with 33 bases in between. CDR3 bases: TGTGCCACCAGACTTAGCGTCCCCCAGAAGTATAGGACACCTTACTACGAGCAGTACTTC. Amino acids: CATRLSVPQKYRTPYYEQYF.

This rearrangement joins TRBV27 to TRBJ1-4; TRBD1 agrees at 10 bases. Germline V gives CDR1 MNHEY, CDR2 SMNVEV (reference sequence). V lost 3 bases and J lost 6; bases outside the gene matches: 4. There are 15 residues in the CDR3. The CDR3 coding sequence is TGTGCCAGCAGTTTTGGGGACAGGGGTTATGAAAAACTGTTTTTT. Its translation: CASSFGDRGYEKLFF.

This sequence joins TRBV6-5 and TRBJ2-7, with D possibly being TRBD1 (6 bases). CDR1 and CDR2 from the germline V gene are MNHEY and SVGAGI. Trimming left V 0 bases short and J 1 base short, with 10 bases between. This CDR3 contains 15 residues. CDR3 sequence (DNA): TGTGCCAGCAGTTACTCCCACAGGGATTCCTACGAGCAGTACTTC. This encodes CASSYSHRDSYEQYF.

The chain carries TRBV2 and TRBJ1-5; D gene uncertain. The V gene's germline CDR1 is SNHLY and CDR2 FYNNEI. The CDR3 totals 11 residues. V was trimmed by 5 bases and J by 4 bases, leaving 3 bases between them. CDR3 in amino acids: CASSLNQPQHF. CDR3 nucleotides: TGTGCCAGCAGTTTAAATCAGCCCCAGCATTTT.